This T cell receptor (beta chain) was captured by sequencing in a study of glioma-infiltrating T cells after dendritic cell vaccination. The protocol was immunoSEQ multiplex PCR, while the TCRdb copy is restricted to in-frame clones and leaves out a portion. The sample contains tens of thousands of clones, roughly 82% of which appear only once. There are 14 residues in the CDR3. The germline gives CDR1 KGHSH, CDR2 LQKENI. V was clipped by 3 bases and J by 10 bases, with 16 bases between them. The clonotype originates from a human donor with glioblastoma. The chain links TRBV18 to TRBJ2-1; a weak D match, TRBD1 (5 bases). The sequencing used blood, collected before dendritic cell vaccination. This CDR3 reads CASSPSHRQQEQFF. For the CDR3, the DNA is TGTGCCAGCTCACCGAGCCACCGACAGCAGGAGCAGTTCTTC.